This T cell receptor (beta chain) was sequenced in a study of T cell responses to AZD1222 COVID-19 vaccine. Trimming left V 3 bases short and J 4 bases short, with 9 bases between. This CDR3 comprises 13 residues. CDR1 is LNHNV, CDR2 YYDKDF, per germline (reference sequence). Comment on this clone: Its antigen remains unidentified.

Some clones are missing from TCRdb's copy, which holds only in-frame ones; the method was immunoSEQ multiplex PCR. The sample records about 140,000 clones, approximately 95% being singletons. General study results and limits: The study reported that nearly half of spike-specific TCRs target unmutated variant regions. Donors in the cohort were predominantly white British and more often female, and clonal diversity was possibly underestimated. Two AZD1222 doses significantly raised spike-specific TCR breadth and depth over controls.

This TCR was recovered from an adult in good health. The chain combines TRBV15 with TRBJ1-2; D unclear. The sequenced sample was peripheral blood, obtained on day 0 of MenACWY control vaccination. The CDR3 DNA is TGTGCCACCAGCAGTAGCCACGTCTATGGCTACACCTTC. Protein sequence: CATSSSHVYGYTF.